The next 2 T cell receptor beta chains were all read from a single sample in a study of blood T cell repertoires in COVID-19. TCRdb keeps only in-frame clones here, not all; method: immunoSEQ multiplex PCR. The sample shows approximately 97,000 clones, 81% of them seen only once. The source material was peripheral blood. The receptors originated from a man aged 60 to 69 with acute or convalescent COVID-19.

This chain links TRBV18 with TRBJ1-2, with TRBD1 matching over 7 bases. Unmatched junction bases numbered 2, after V lost 4 bases and J lost 3 bases. The V gene's germline CDR1 is KGHSH and CDR2 LQKENI. There are 13 residues in the CDR3. The CDR3 DNA follows: TGTGCCAGCTCACAGCAGGGGGACTATGGCTACACCTTC. This encodes CASSQQGDYGYTF.

V usage is TRBV6-5 and J usage is TRBJ2-1; D is undetermined. This CDR3 is 16 amino acids long. Germline assignment: CDR1 MNHEY and CDR2 SVGAGI. The germline V and J ends were trimmed by 0 bases and 0 bases, with 9 bases remaining between them. The CDR3 DNA reads as TGTGCCAGCAGTTACTCTGGCGAGCGCTCCTACAATGAGCAGTTCTTC. This encodes CASSYSGERSYNEQFF.